The 10 T cell receptor beta chains below all came from one sample that was sequenced in a study of T-cell memory formation after mild COVID-19. One entry per CDR3 protein results from TCRdb running MiXCR on the 5' RACE reads. The sample has under 450,000 distinct CDR3 sequences; approximately 22% are singletons. What was sequenced was PBMCs or a T cell subset sorted from them (not recorded which). The receptor source for this set is a man younger than 35 who had mild COVID-19 (a few samples of this study predate the infection). Cell type and time point are not known.

About this clonotype: This may arise from a read error, as a much more abundant clone is one base away. The V and J genes are TRBV2 and TRBJ2-1; TRBD2 might be the D (6 bases). This CDR3 has 15 residues. Germline V gene lookup returns CDR1 SNHLY and CDR2 FYNNEI. Here the CDR3 reads CARSELTSPYNEQFF. CDR3 bases: TGTGCCAGAAGTGAGTTAACTAGCCCGTACAATGAGCAGTTCTTC.

This clonotype was detected only a few times. This rearrangement joins TRBV7-2 to TRBJ2-5; 9 nucleotides align to TRBD2. In germline, CDR1 is SGHTA, CDR2 FQGNSA. The CDR3 consists of 14 residues. Unmatched junction bases numbered 7, after V lost 5 bases and J lost 6 bases. The CDR3 DNA sequence: TGTGCCAGCAGCCCCAGACTAGCGGTGAAGACCCAGTACTTC. It is translated as CASSPRLAVKTQYF. The full variable domain, rest sourced from reference TRBV7-2 and TRBJ2-5, is GAGVSQSPSNKVTEKGKDVELRCDPISGHTALYWYRQSLGQGLEFLIYFQGNSAPDKSGLPSDRFSAERTGGSVSTLTIQRTQQEDSAVYLCASSPRLAVKTQYFGPGTRLLVL.

This clonotype was counted between two and nine times. The rearrangement uses TRBV15 and TRBJ2-3, with TRBD1 identical over 8 bases. The CDR3 contains 14 residues. Trimming took 6 bases from V and 6 from J; bases not matched to a gene: 8. Germline CDR1 and CDR2: LNHNV and YYDKDF (reference sequence). Here the CDR3 DNA reads TGTGCCACCAGTCGTGACAGGGGTGTTGATACGCAGTATTTT. Protein product: CATSRDRGVDTQYF.

The chain combines TRBV5-1 with TRBJ2-3; D ambiguous. Germline V CDR1 and CDR2: SGHRS, YFSETQ. Deletions cut 4 bases from V and 6 bases from J, with 9 bases between. The CDR3 runs 12 residues. CDR3 sequence: CASSVRSDTQYF. In DNA, the CDR3 is TGCGCCAGCAGCGTTAGGTCCGATACGCAGTATTTT.

This clonotype was counted only a few times. The CDR3 protein is CASSLWLGGDPYEQYF. In DNA, the CDR3 is TGCGCCAGCAGCTTGTGGCTTGGGGGAGACCCCTACGAGCAGTACTTC. This sequence joins TRBV5-1 and TRBJ2-7, with D possibly being TRBD1 or TRBD2 (5 bases each). Trimming took 1 base from V and 2 from J, leaving 16 bases between them. The CDR3 length is 16 residues. CDR1 is SGHRS and CDR2 is YFSETQ in the germline V gene.

Here the CDR3 reads CASSLAPDRGPREQYF. CDR3 DNA sequence: TGTGCCAGCAGCTTGGCCCCGGACAGGGGGCCTCGGGAGCAGTACTTC. The chain carries TRBV5-5 and TRBJ2-7; 11 nucleotides match TRBD1. V lost 0 bases, J lost 7 bases, and 9 bases stayed unmatched. Looked up from germline, CDR1 is SGHKS and CDR2 is YYEKEE (reference sequence). CDR3 length: 16 residues.

The chain couples TRBV5-1 to TRBJ1-1; tentative D call: TRBD1 (5 bases). CDR1 and CDR2 from the germline V gene are SGHRS and YFSETQ. With 4 bases removed from V and 0 bases from J, the gap between germline ends came to 13 bases. The CDR3 runs 15 residues. The CDR3 DNA sequence: TGCGCCAGCAGCCCCACGACAGACTTGAACACTGAAGCTTTCTTT. It yields the protein CASSPTTDLNTEAFF.

This clonotype was observed a handful of times. The gene calls are TRBV28 and TRBJ1-5; no clear D. V was trimmed by 6 bases and J by 0 bases, leaving 12 bases between them. Germline V gene data show CDR1 as MDHEN and CDR2 as SYDVKM. This CDR3 contains 15 residues. The CDR3 DNA follows: TGTGCCAGCAGACCGTTGTTATTTAGCAATCAGCCCCAGCATTTT. It encodes CASRPLLFSNQPQHF.

Only a few counts were recorded for this clonotype. The V and J genes are TRBV7-3 and TRBJ2-2; the D is unclear. Germline V gene sequence: CDR1 SGHTA, CDR2 FQGTGA. Trimming shortened V by 5 bases and J by 0 bases, and 4 bases separated the two germline ends. The CDR3 has 13 residues. The CDR3 region has the DNA TGTGCCAGCAGCAGGTCGAACACCGGGGAGCTGTTTTTT. The encoded protein is CASSRSNTGELFF.

This clonotype was observed a handful of times. The chain recombines TRBV12-3 or TRBV12-4 with TRBJ2-5; no firm D call. Trimming removed 7 bases from V and 2 bases from J, with 14 bases in between. This CDR3 contains 14 residues. The CDR3 DNA follows: TGTGCCAGCACCTCACCCGCGGTTCAAGAGACCCAGTACTTC. Protein product: CASTSPAVQETQYF.